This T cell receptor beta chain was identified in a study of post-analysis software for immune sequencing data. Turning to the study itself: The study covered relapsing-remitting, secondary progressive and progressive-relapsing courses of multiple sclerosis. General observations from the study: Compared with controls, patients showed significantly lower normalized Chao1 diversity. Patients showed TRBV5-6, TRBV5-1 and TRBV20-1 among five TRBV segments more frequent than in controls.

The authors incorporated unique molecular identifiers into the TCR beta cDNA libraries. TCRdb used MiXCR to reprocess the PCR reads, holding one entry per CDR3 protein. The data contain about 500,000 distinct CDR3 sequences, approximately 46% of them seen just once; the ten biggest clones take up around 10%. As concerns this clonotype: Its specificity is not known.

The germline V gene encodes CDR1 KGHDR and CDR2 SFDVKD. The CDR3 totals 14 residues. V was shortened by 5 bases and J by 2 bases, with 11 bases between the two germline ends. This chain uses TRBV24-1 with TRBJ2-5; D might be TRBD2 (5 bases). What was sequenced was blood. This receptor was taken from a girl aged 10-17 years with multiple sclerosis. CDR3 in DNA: TGTGCCACCAGTGGGGGAGAAGGACAAGAGACCCAGTACTTC. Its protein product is CATSGGEGQETQYF.